This T cell receptor (beta chain) appears in the sequencing data of a study of blood T cell repertoires in COVID-19. Study overall: The samples span acute and convalescent COVID-19 from the United States, Italy and Spain.

Trimming removed 3 bases from V and 5 bases from J; junction bases left unmatched: 4. Germline CDR1 reads LGHNA; CDR2 reads YNFKEQ. The length of the CDR3 is 15 residues. Only in-frame clones appear in the TCRdb table, and some are missing; sequencing was by immunoSEQ multiplex PCR. The sample shows about 59,000 clones, 79% of them seen only once. This clone appeared a single time. The chain combines TRBV4-2 with TRBJ1-5, with 10 bases aligning to TRBD1. Specimen: peripheral blood. The source of this sequence is a man between 60 and 70 years old with acute or convalescent COVID-19. CDR3 bases: TGTGCCAGCAGCCAGCGACAGGGGGCTGATCAGCCCCAGCATTTT. This translates into CASSQRQGADQPQHF.